The following is a T cell receptor (beta chain) sequence with its context. There is no known antigen for this receptor. Base qualities are not at hand, and no much larger clone is one base apart. The cohort was made up of about 40 patients with surgically resected non-small-cell lung cancer, each of whom had both a primary tumor specimen and a brain metastasis specimen. Tumor specimens were archival formalin-fixed, paraffin-embedded tissues. From the cysteine through the phenylalanine, the CDR3 covers 13 amino acids. The entry retains the CDR3 DNA only, 39 bases that are in frame from base 1. V and J lose 0 bases and 1 base, and a span of 4 bases separates them. Via the germline V gene (reference sequence), CDR1 is GTSNPN and CDR2 SVGIG. Library preparation employed the immunoSEQ multiplex PCR assay. Alongside a 770-gene immune expression panel, the team sequenced the T-cell receptor beta chain repertoire. TCRdb took over this immuneACCESS table, retaining in-frame rearrangements with V and J assigned. Such tables are incomplete; in checked studies, under half of the missing clones stem from an unresolved V gene, and the remainder is unexplained. Counted in this sample were about 2,000 clones; roughly 81% of them appeared once. The ten biggest clones cover 14% to 15% of the sample.

The record originates from a study of brain metastases from non-small cell lung cancer (dated by TCRdb to about 2019). In terms of the full investigation: The study profiled the immune microenvironment of paired resected primary tumors and brain metastases from non-small-cell lung cancer patients. On the study overall, not on this receptor specifically: T-cell infiltration was lower in brain metastases than in primary tumors (P < 0.001). T-cell clones appeared expanded in around 66% of brain metastases relative to the matched primary tumors. Paired brain metastases and primary tumors largely shared TCR repertoires, although T-cell densities in the metastases were sparse.

This TCR derives from a donor at least 40 years old with non-small cell lung cancer. Rearrangement joined TRBV30 to TRBJ2-1, with the D gene not clear enough to name. Sequenced material: primary lung tumor tissue. What this sample's cell subset or site label stands for: primary lung tumor paired with brain metastasis. The CDR3 in this case is CAWSVGSYNEQFF. The nucleotides are TGTGCCTGGAGTGTCGGATCCTACAATGAGCAGTTCTTC.